This T cell receptor beta chain was sequenced for a study of control samples from healthy donors and cancer patients. This clone was detected once. CDR1 is SEHNR, CDR2 FQNEAQ, per germline (reference sequence). Trimming left V 3 bases short and J 5 bases short, with 13 bases between. The CDR3 spans 14 residues. The protocol was immunoSEQ multiplex PCR, while the TCRdb copy is restricted to in-frame clones and leaves out a portion. In the table there are approximately 120,000 clones, roughly 90% of which are singletons. The source is a man between 18 and 29 years old in good health. The chain employs TRBV7-9 and TRBJ1-1; possible D gene TRBD1, 6 bases. Input material: blood. CDR3: CASSFHREGTEAFF. The CDR3 region has the DNA TGTGCCAGCAGCTTCCACAGGGAGGGGACTGAAGCTTTCTTT. The whole variable domain, filled in from reference TRBV7-9 and TRBJ1-1, reads DTGVSQNPRHKITKRGQNVTFRCDPISEHNRLYWYRQTLGQGPEFLTYFQNEAQLEKSRLLSDRFSAERPKGSFSTLEIQRTEQGDSAMYLCASSFHREGTEAFFGQGTRLTVV.